This T cell receptor (beta chain) was captured by sequencing in a study of blood T cell repertoires in COVID-19. Across the whole study: Material from acute and convalescent COVID-19 was sourced from the United States, Italy and Spain. Nucleic acid was either cDNA or gDNA, and it came from T cells, B-cell-depleted T cells, or PBMCs.

As processed by the authors: Amplifying reference gene primers gave estimates of nucleated cell counts. The data were produced by immunoSEQ multiplex PCR, yet TCRdb's version contains in-frame clones alone and is incomplete. V, J and clone size were drawn from that table, and D and trimming were deduced from the DNA. The data hold 170,000 or so clones, with more than 85% observed a single time. Trimming took off 8 bases at V and 2 bases at J, with 12 bases between the two ends. The CDR3 spans 12 residues. Germline V gives CDR1 SQVTM, CDR2 ANQGSEA. J is TRBJ2-5 and V is TRBV29-1, with D unclear. What was sequenced was PBMCs or T cells enriched from blood (not recorded which). The clonotype comes from a woman in her forties or fifties who had recovered from COVID-19. The chain's CDR3 is CSTKNIQETQYF. CDR3 DNA sequence: TGCAGCACCAAGAACATTCAAGAGACCCAGTACTTC.